A single T cell receptor (beta chain) is shown here with its context. Antigen: not known. This sample stems from a study of OX40 agonist ivuxolimab in advanced cancers. Sampling times: baseline, cycle 4 day 1, cycle 7 day 1. Study findings and constraints: Fewer expanded clones were found on average in CD4+ than in CD8+ T cells.

The data were produced by immunoSEQ multiplex PCR, yet TCRdb's version contains in-frame clones alone and is incomplete. The table records about 110,000 clones, roughly 90% of them present only once. Sample: CD4+ or CD8+ T cells sorted from blood, taken in a trial of the OX40 agonist ivuxolimab. This clonotype was sampled from an adult with an advanced solid tumor such as melanoma, head and neck, liver or kidney cancer.

The CDR3 sequence is CASNSGGAGNTGELFF. The CDR3 DNA reads as TGTGCCAGCAATTCCGGAGGGGCCGGGAACACCGGGGAGCTGTTTTTT. The chain employs TRBV28 and TRBJ2-2; the D gene is possibly TRBD2 (6 bases). Germline V gene lookup returns CDR1 MDHEN and CDR2 SYDVKM. The CDR3 sequence is 16 residues long. The V gene lost 7 bases and the J gene lost 1 base, with 16 bases spanning the gap.